A selection of T cell receptor beta chains follows, all from one sample in a study of blood T cell repertoires in COVID-19. Generated by immunoSEQ multiplex PCR, the TCRdb table keeps only in-frame clones and is missing some. The table lists 40,000 or so clones, approximately 81% of them singletons, with approximately 15% in the top ten. Sequencing was carried out using peripheral blood. These receptors originate from a human donor in a cohort sampled during active COVID-19. CDR3s include the opening cysteine and the closing phenylalanine or tryptophan. A D gene is named only where the DNA matches it firmly. Clone sizes are given selectively: once, few, many, or a class where the clone is expanded.

D gene: .; J gene: TRBJ1-2; V gene: TRBV6-5; clone size: .; CDR3 length: 13; CDR3 DNA: TGTGCCAGCAGAAACCCGACCGGGAGGGGCTACACCTTC; CDR3 protein: CASRNPTGRGYTF
D gene: TRBD1; J gene: TRBJ1-4; V gene: TRBV25-1; clone size: .; CDR3 length: 14; CDR3 DNA: TGTGCCAGCAGTGACCGGACAGGGGTTGAAAAACTGTTTTTT; CDR3 protein: CASSDRTGVEKLFF
D gene: TRBD1; J gene: TRBJ2-1; V gene: TRBV4-1; clone size: .; CDR3 length: 16; CDR3 DNA: TGCGCCAGCAGCCCTCGGACAGGGGGCTCCTACAATGAGCAGTTCTTC; CDR3 protein: CASSPRTGGSYNEQFF
D gene: .; J gene: TRBJ2-5; V gene: TRBV7-3; clone size: .; CDR3 length: 15; CDR3 DNA: TGTGCCAGCAGCTTAGGAGTAGTAGCGCAAGAGACCCAGTACTTC; CDR3 protein: CASSLGVVAQETQYF
D gene: .; J gene: TRBJ1-2; V gene: TRBV19; clone size: few; CDR3 length: 17; CDR3 DNA: TGTGCCAGTAGTATGGGTGGGCGGAGGCCCTCCCCTTATGGCTACACCTTC; CDR3 protein: CASSMGGRRPSPYGYTF
D gene: TRBD1; J gene: TRBJ2-4; V gene: TRBV11-2; clone size: .; CDR3 length: 15; CDR3 DNA: TGTGCCAGCAGCCGACAGGGGCTTTCCAAAAACATTCAGTACTTC; CDR3 protein: CASSRQGLSKNIQYF
D gene: .; J gene: TRBJ2-1; V gene: TRBV10-2; clone size: .; CDR3 length: 16; CDR3 DNA: TGCGCCAGCAGTGAGAGTAGGGGAATCTCCTACAATGAGCAGTTCTTC; CDR3 protein: CASSESRGISYNEQFF
D gene: .; J gene: TRBJ2-2; V gene: TRBV5-1; clone size: .; CDR3 length: 13; CDR3 DNA: TGCGCCAGCAGCTTAGGGGCTGCCGGGGAGCTGTTTTTT; CDR3 protein: CASSLGAAGELFF
D gene: TRBD1; J gene: TRBJ2-3; V gene: TRBV5-4; clone size: .; CDR3 length: 15; CDR3 DNA: TGTGCCAGCAGCTGGGACAGGGGGACGTCAGATACGCAGTATTTT; CDR3 protein: CASSWDRGTSDTQYF
D gene: .; J gene: TRBJ1-3; V gene: TRBV14; clone size: once; CDR3 length: 18; CDR3 DNA: TGTGCCAGCAGCCCCCGAAACCCAGGGCGAAGGGCTGGAAACACCATATATTTT; CDR3 protein: CASSPRNPGRRAGNTIYF
D gene: .; J gene: TRBJ2-3; V gene: TRBV5-1; clone size: once; CDR3 length: 14; CDR3 DNA: TGCGCCAGCAGCCCCGGGACTGAAACAGATACGCAGTATTTT; CDR3 protein: CASSPGTETDTQYF
D gene: .; J gene: TRBJ1-3; V gene: TRBV7-9; clone size: once; CDR3 length: 14; CDR3 DNA: TGTGCCAGCAGCCCCGGGGGGCACGAAAACACCATATATTTT; CDR3 protein: CASSPGGHENTIYF
D gene: .; J gene: TRBJ2-7; V gene: TRBV9; clone size: .; CDR3 length: 13; CDR3 DNA: TGTGAACACACCCCACGGGGATCCTACGAGCAGTACTTC; CDR3 protein: CEHTPRGSYEQYF
D gene: TRBD1; J gene: TRBJ1-1; V gene: TRBV6-6; clone size: .; CDR3 length: 14; CDR3 DNA: TGTGCCAGCATCGGACAGGGGGCTTATTTCGTAGCTTTCTTT; CDR3 protein: CASIGQGAYFVAFF
D gene: TRBD2; J gene: TRBJ2-7; V gene: TRBV5-1; clone size: .; CDR3 length: 17; CDR3 DNA: TGCGCCAGCAGCTCCCCGGGACTAGCGGGGAGATCCTACGAGCAGTACTTC; CDR3 protein: CASSSPGLAGRSYEQYF
D gene: TRBD2; J gene: TRBJ2-7; V gene: TRBV2; clone size: .; CDR3 length: 13; CDR3 DNA: TGTGCCGGGCAGGCGGGGGGGACCTACGAGCAGTACTTC; CDR3 protein: CAGQAGGTYEQYF
D gene: TRBD2; J gene: TRBJ2-3; V gene: TRBV3-1/TRBV3-2; clone size: .; CDR3 length: 18; CDR3 DNA: TGTGCCAGCAGCCAATCCCACCGACTAGCGGGGGGAACAGATACGCAGTATTTT; CDR3 protein: CASSQSHRLAGGTDTQYF
D gene: TRBD1; J gene: TRBJ1-2; V gene: TRBV6-2/TRBV6-3; clone size: .; CDR3 length: 16; CDR3 DNA: TGTGCCAGCAGTTCTGACGCTCGGACAGGCGGATATGGCTACACCTTC; CDR3 protein: CASSSDARTGGYGYTF
D gene: .; J gene: TRBJ1-2; V gene: TRBV10-3; clone size: .; CDR3 length: 15; CDR3 DNA: TGTGCCATCAGGTTAGACAGCGCCTCGATTGGTGGCTACACCTTC; CDR3 protein: CAIRLDSASIGGYTF
D gene: TRBD2; J gene: TRBJ2-7; V gene: TRBV5-1; clone size: .; CDR3 length: 15; CDR3 DNA: TGCGCCAGCAGCACAGGACTAGCGGGGTCCTACGAGCAGTACTTC; CDR3 protein: CASSTGLAGSYEQYF
D gene: .; J gene: TRBJ2-1; V gene: TRBV12-3/TRBV12-4; clone size: .; CDR3 length: 11; CDR3 DNA: TGTGCCAGCAGGCAGTACAATGAGCAGTTCTTC; CDR3 protein: CASRQYNEQFF
D gene: TRBD2; J gene: TRBJ2-5; V gene: TRBV5-1; clone size: .; CDR3 length: 15; CDR3 DNA: TGCGCCAGCAGTCCGACTAGCGGGGGGGAAGAGACCCAGTACTTC; CDR3 protein: CASSPTSGGEETQYF
D gene: TRBD1; J gene: TRBJ2-2; V gene: TRBV2; clone size: .; CDR3 length: 15; CDR3 DNA: TGTGCCAGCAGTCTAGGGGGCCGGTACACCGGGGAGCTGTTTTTT; CDR3 protein: CASSLGGRYTGELFF
D gene: TRBD1; J gene: TRBJ2-2; V gene: TRBV29-1; clone size: .; CDR3 length: 15; CDR3 DNA: TGCAGCGTTCAAGGACAGGGGCGAAGGGCCGGGGAGCTGTTTTTT; CDR3 protein: CSVQGQGRRAGELFF
D gene: .; J gene: TRBJ2-1; V gene: TRBV11-2; clone size: .; CDR3 length: 15; CDR3 DNA: TGTGCCAGCAGCTTAGGGGGAGAACTGGGCAATGAGCAGTTCTTC; CDR3 protein: CASSLGGELGNEQFF
D gene: .; J gene: TRBJ2-1; V gene: TRBV5-6; clone size: .; CDR3 length: 16; CDR3 DNA: TGTGCCAGCAGCCGGCCAAGGAGCGGAGGGGTCAATGAGCAGTTCTTC; CDR3 protein: CASSRPRSGGVNEQFF
D gene: TRBD1; J gene: TRBJ2-5; V gene: TRBV5-1; clone size: .; CDR3 length: 14; CDR3 DNA: TGCGCCAGCAGCTGGGGACAGGGGGAAGAGACCCAGTACTTC; CDR3 protein: CASSWGQGEETQYF
D gene: .; J gene: TRBJ1-1; V gene: TRBV19; clone size: .; CDR3 length: 12; CDR3 DNA: TGTGCCAGTAGTATTCTGGAGGGTGAAGCTTTCTTT; CDR3 protein: CASSILEGEAFF
D gene: .; J gene: TRBJ2-2; V gene: TRBV21-1; clone size: .; CDR3 length: 20; CDR3 DNA: TGTGCCAGCAGCAAAGTCCCCGGGACTAGCGGGGGCCCTAACACCGGGGAGCTGTTTTTT; CDR3 protein: CASSKVPGTSGGPNTGELFF
D gene: TRBD1; J gene: TRBJ2-7; V gene: TRBV5-1; clone size: .; CDR3 length: 13; CDR3 DNA: TGCGCCAGCAAAGTTGACAGGGGCTACGAGCAGTACTTC; CDR3 protein: CASKVDRGYEQYF
D gene: .; J gene: TRBJ2-1; V gene: TRBV9; clone size: .; CDR3 length: 16; CDR3 DNA: TGTGCCAGCAGCGTAGACGTGACAGGAACCTACAATGAGCAGTTCTTC; CDR3 protein: CASSVDVTGTYNEQFF
D gene: TRBD1; J gene: TRBJ1-2; V gene: TRBV18; clone size: .; CDR3 length: 13; CDR3 DNA: TGTGCCAGCTCACTTCAGGGGGACTATGGCTACACCTTC; CDR3 protein: CASSLQGDYGYTF
D gene: TRBD2; J gene: TRBJ2-3; V gene: TRBV9; clone size: .; CDR3 length: 15; CDR3 DNA: TGTGCCAGCAGCGAACCGGGACTAGGTGAAGATACGCAGTATTTT; CDR3 protein: CASSEPGLGEDTQYF
D gene: TRBD1; J gene: TRBJ2-5; V gene: TRBV24-1; clone size: .; CDR3 length: 18; CDR3 DNA: TGTGCCACCAGGGCGACGGGGTTGGAAAGGGGGCATCAAGAGACCCAGTACTTC; CDR3 protein: CATRATGLERGHQETQYF
D gene: TRBD1; J gene: TRBJ1-5; V gene: TRBV29-1; clone size: once; CDR3 length: 13; CDR3 DNA: TGCAGCGTCAAGGGGGCGCGAGGGCAGCCCCAGCATTTT; CDR3 protein: CSVKGARGQPQHF
D gene: TRBD1; J gene: TRBJ2-7; V gene: TRBV3-1/TRBV3-2; clone size: .; CDR3 length: 15; CDR3 DNA: TGTGCCAGCAGCCCGCTGACAGGGACGGGCTACGAGCAGTACTTC; CDR3 protein: CASSPLTGTGYEQYF
D gene: .; J gene: TRBJ1-2; V gene: TRBV2; clone size: .; CDR3 length: 13; CDR3 DNA: TGTGCCAGCAGTGAAGCGGGCCAGCGGGGCTACACCTTC; CDR3 protein: CASSEAGQRGYTF
D gene: TRBD2; J gene: TRBJ2-7; V gene: TRBV18; clone size: .; CDR3 length: 14; CDR3 DNA: TGTGCCAGCTCACCCGGGACTAGCGTCAGGGAGCAGTACTTC; CDR3 protein: CASSPGTSVREQYF
D gene: TRBD1; J gene: TRBJ1-2; V gene: TRBV5-1; clone size: once; CDR3 length: 15; CDR3 DNA: TGCGCCAGCAGCTTGGGGTCAGGGGGCGACTATGGCTACACCTTC; CDR3 protein: CASSLGSGGDYGYTF
D gene: TRBD2; J gene: TRBJ2-1; V gene: TRBV19; clone size: .; CDR3 length: 16; CDR3 DNA: TGTGCCAGTAGTTCCGCCGGGACTAGCGGGTCCCGGGAGCAGTTCTTC; CDR3 protein: CASSSAGTSGSREQFF
D gene: .; J gene: TRBJ2-7; V gene: TRBV5-1; clone size: .; CDR3 length: 13; CDR3 DNA: TGCGCCAGCAGCCCCAACGAGGGTGGCGAGCAGTACTTC; CDR3 protein: CASSPNEGGEQYF
D gene: TRBD1; J gene: TRBJ1-1; V gene: TRBV12-5; clone size: .; CDR3 length: 14; CDR3 DNA: TGTGCTAGTGGTCAGGGACAGTTGAACACTGAAGCTTTCTTT; CDR3 protein: CASGQGQLNTEAFF
D gene: .; J gene: TRBJ2-7; V gene: TRBV7-5; clone size: .; CDR3 length: 19; CDR3 DNA: TGTGTCAGAAGCGGGGGAGGGGAGAAAAGCCCCCGGAGCTCCTACGAGCAGTACTTC; CDR3 protein: CVRSGGGEKSPRSSYEQYF
D gene: TRBD1; J gene: TRBJ1-4; V gene: TRBV27; clone size: .; CDR3 length: 14; CDR3 DNA: TGTGCCAGCAGACTCCAGGGGGCGAGTGAAAAACTGTTTTTT; CDR3 protein: CASRLQGASEKLFF
D gene: .; J gene: TRBJ2-7; V gene: TRBV5-1; clone size: many; CDR3 length: 15; CDR3 DNA: TGCGCCCGCAGCTGGGCCGGGGGCGGGGGCTACGAGCAGTACTTC; CDR3 protein: CARSWAGGGGYEQYF
D gene: .; J gene: TRBJ2-2; V gene: TRBV23-1; clone size: .; CDR3 length: 16; CDR3 DNA: TGCGCCAGCAGTCAGACCAGGTTCGCGAACACCGGGGAGCTGTTTTTT; CDR3 protein: CASSQTRFANTGELFF
D gene: TRBD2; J gene: TRBJ2-1; V gene: TRBV11-2; clone size: .; CDR3 length: 16; CDR3 DNA: TGTGCCAGCAGCCTCGGGACTAGCGGGGGTAACAATGAGCAGTTCTTC; CDR3 protein: CASSLGTSGGNNEQFF
D gene: .; J gene: TRBJ2-3; V gene: TRBV4-2; clone size: once; CDR3 length: 15; CDR3 DNA: TGTGCCAGCAGCCAAGGACCCACGGGGGCAGATACGCAGTATTTT; CDR3 protein: CASSQGPTGADTQYF
D gene: TRBD1; J gene: TRBJ1-2; V gene: TRBV7-9; clone size: .; CDR3 length: 13; CDR3 DNA: TGTGCCAGCAGCTTAGAGACAGGGGTTGGCTACACCTTC; CDR3 protein: CASSLETGVGYTF
D gene: .; J gene: TRBJ1-2; V gene: TRBV9; clone size: .; CDR3 length: 14; CDR3 DNA: TGTGCCAGCAGCGTAGGCCAGGGGACCTATGGCTACACCTTC; CDR3 protein: CASSVGQGTYGYTF
D gene: .; J gene: TRBJ1-5; V gene: TRBV18; clone size: .; CDR3 length: 15; CDR3 DNA: TGTGCCAGCTCACTGTCGGCGGATAGCAATCAGCCCCAGCATTTT; CDR3 protein: CASSLSADSNQPQHF
D gene: TRBD2; J gene: TRBJ2-5; V gene: TRBV5-1; clone size: .; CDR3 length: 15; CDR3 DNA: TGCGCCAGCAGGACTAGCGGGGGATCACAAGAGACCCAGTACTTC; CDR3 protein: CASRTSGGSQETQYF
D gene: TRBD1; J gene: TRBJ1-1; V gene: TRBV19; clone size: .; CDR3 length: 13; CDR3 DNA: TGTGCCAGTAGCAAGGACAGGGGAGCTGAAGCTTTCTTT; CDR3 protein: CASSKDRGAEAFF